This T cell receptor beta chain was identified in a study of neoadjuvant anti-PD-1 for oral cavity cancer (dated by TCRdb to the early 2020s). Context from the whole study: Before undergoing curative-intent surgical resection, most patients got three to four biweekly nivolumab doses at 3 mg/kg. For patients who did not progress, a fourth nivolumab dose was given around day 43, followed by definitive surgical resection on days 50-56. Under RECIST 1.1, patients with complete response, partial response or stable disease were classed as responders, and patients with progression were classed as non-responders. A 33% response rate was observed in the parent correlative cohort, in which over 9 patients were included. General findings and caveats noted by the study authors: After neoadjuvant nivolumab, non-responders showed significantly higher T cell clonality (Gini index) in PBMCs than responders did. The TCR analyses had only three patients in each response group, and the authors called for validation in larger cohorts. Higher pretreatment blood Treg/Th17 ratios correlated with higher pretreatment blood TCRbeta clonality and lower post-treatment tumor TCRbeta clonality.

For deep sequencing of PBMC libraries, mostly around 520 ng of input genomic DNA was used, and six replicates were run per sample. Following the manufacturer's instructions, the team built TCRbeta libraries using the immunoSEQ hsTCRbeta kit. The finished libraries were brought together in one pool at around 3.1 nM, which was then read using an Illumina NovaSeq 6000 S4 flow cell. From the authors' description of their analysis: The immunoSEQ Analyzer handled quality control and preprocessing of the raw data. The analysis was limited to productive rearrangements, and each clonotype was defined by a unique CDR3 amino acid sequence. Repertoire clonality was estimated as the Gini-Simpson index, which was calculated using the R package tcR. Gini indices were compared with Student's t test, and associations with tumor size change were assessed by Pearson correlation. In TCRdb, the immuneACCESS table is reduced to in-frame sequences with V and J assigned. These tables do not hold every clone; where another copy was compared, an unresolved V gene accounts for under half, and the others remain unexplained. V, J and clone size are taken as reported in that table, and D and trimming were inferred from the DNA itself. The sample has 17,000 or so clones on record, 64% of them singletons. About 3% of the sample rests with the top ten.

From the cysteine through the phenylalanine, the CDR3 covers 14 amino acids. Just CDR3 DNA is preserved here, 42 bases in frame from base 1. Deletion took 6 bases off V and 4 bases off J, with a span of 15 bases between the germline ends. CDR1 and CDR2, per the germline V gene, are MDHEN and SYDVKM. This clone has only a few counts. The antigen it binds to is not known. Base qualities are not recorded, but no much larger clone differs from it by a single base. The time point label, as the study defines it: before neoadjuvant nivolumab. None of the patients had received prior systemic or radiation treatment, and all were newly diagnosed with stage II-IVA oral cavity squamous cell carcinoma. The cohort was made up of patients with locally advanced, HPV-negative oral cavity squamous cell carcinoma. No culture maintenance or expansion was done, as the peripheral blood mononuclear cells went straight to analysis. The samples were obtained from a longitudinal correlative study of a single-arm phase II trial testing neoadjuvant nivolumab in oral cavity squamous cell carcinoma. Genomic DNA-based TCRbeta sequencing was performed on subject-matched pre- and post-treatment PBMCs and tumors from three responders and three non-responders. Peripheral blood mononuclear cells were drawn once before nivolumab treatment and a second time after treatment, when surgery took place. The Maxwell RSC DNA from Cells kit was used to extract genomic DNA from PBMCs.

In this chain, TRBV28 is recombined with TRBJ1-1; a tentative D match to TRBD1 spans 5 bases. This clonotype was obtained from a person between 35 and 79 years old with oral cavity squamous cell carcinoma. This specimen was PBMCs, taken before nivolumab (anti-PD-1) treatment. The CDR3 protein: CASSRTPPGTEAFF. The DNA sequence reads TGTGCCAGCAGCCGGACACCGCCTGGCACTGAAGCTTTCTTT.